These 5 T cell receptor beta chains were sequenced from one sample in a study of post-analysis software for immune sequencing data. Study observations and caveats: Patients used roughly five TRBV segments, including TRBV5-6, TRBV5-1 and TRBV20-1, more often than controls.

Incorporated into the TCR beta cDNA libraries were unique molecular identifiers, which served to reduce PCR and sequencing biases. TCRdb analysed the PCR reads with MiXCR anew, one entry per CDR3 protein. Among a few hundred thousand distinct CDR3 sequences listed, around 34% were seen once. No antigen is known for these receptors. Sequencing was carried out using blood. These receptors originate from a girl between 5 and 17 years old with multiple sclerosis.

The rearrangement links TRBV10-3 to TRBJ2-5; 13 positions agree with TRBD2. V lost 0 bases to trimming and J lost 2 bases; unmatched junction nucleotides: 0. CDR1 and CDR2 from the germline V gene are ENHRY and SYGVKD. The CDR3 is made up of 16 amino acids. For the CDR3, the DNA is TGTGCCATCAGTGAGTCGGGACTAGCGGGGCAAGAGACCCAGTACTTC. It yields the protein CAISESGLAGQETQYF.

J is TRBJ2-5 and V is TRBV3-1, with 10 positions matching TRBD2. Germline loops: CDR1 LGHDT, CDR2 YNNKEL (reference sequence). Trimming took 5 bases from V and 5 from J; bases not matched to a gene: 5. This CDR3 is built from 14 residues. In nucleotides, the CDR3 is TGTGCCAGCAGCGAGCGGGGGGGCCAGGAGACCCAGTACTTC. This translates into CASSERGGQETQYF.

This clonotype has ten or more counts. This chain connects TRBV5-1 to TRBJ2-1; D ambiguous. Germline lookup yields CDR1 SGHRS and CDR2 YFSETQ. This CDR3 spans 13 amino acids. Trimming cost V 2 bases and J 5 bases, with 8 bases left between them. The CDR3 nucleotides read TGCGCCAGCAGCTTCGTCGGTGACAATGAGCAGTTCTTC. Its protein is CASSFVGDNEQFF.

The CDR3 nucleotides are TGTGCCAGCAGTTTCAGTGTCGAACCGAACACTGAAGCTTTCTTT. It translates to CASSFSVEPNTEAFF. The chain is built from TRBV12-3 or TRBV12-4 and TRBJ1-1; no clear D gene. V shed 3 bases and J shed 1 base, with 12 bases lying between them. This CDR3 has 15 residues.

This clonotype was picked up a small number of times. The chain joins TRBV28 to TRBJ1-1; D is uncertain. Germline CDR1 is MDHEN and CDR2 is SYDVKM. The CDR3 runs to 14 residues. The V end was cut by 3 bases, the J end by 6 bases, with 14 bases between. CDR3 nucleotide sequence: TGTGCCAGCAGTTTCCGACGGGTGATGCCTGAAGCTTTCTTT. Translated, it gives CASSFRRVMPEAFF. Complete variable domain (other parts from reference TRBV28 and TRBJ1-1): DVKVTQSSRYLVKRTGEKVFLECVQDMDHENMFWYRQDPGLGLRLIYFSYDVKMKEKGDIPEGYSVSREKKERFSLILESASTNQTSMYLCASSFRRVMPEAFFGQGTRLTVV.